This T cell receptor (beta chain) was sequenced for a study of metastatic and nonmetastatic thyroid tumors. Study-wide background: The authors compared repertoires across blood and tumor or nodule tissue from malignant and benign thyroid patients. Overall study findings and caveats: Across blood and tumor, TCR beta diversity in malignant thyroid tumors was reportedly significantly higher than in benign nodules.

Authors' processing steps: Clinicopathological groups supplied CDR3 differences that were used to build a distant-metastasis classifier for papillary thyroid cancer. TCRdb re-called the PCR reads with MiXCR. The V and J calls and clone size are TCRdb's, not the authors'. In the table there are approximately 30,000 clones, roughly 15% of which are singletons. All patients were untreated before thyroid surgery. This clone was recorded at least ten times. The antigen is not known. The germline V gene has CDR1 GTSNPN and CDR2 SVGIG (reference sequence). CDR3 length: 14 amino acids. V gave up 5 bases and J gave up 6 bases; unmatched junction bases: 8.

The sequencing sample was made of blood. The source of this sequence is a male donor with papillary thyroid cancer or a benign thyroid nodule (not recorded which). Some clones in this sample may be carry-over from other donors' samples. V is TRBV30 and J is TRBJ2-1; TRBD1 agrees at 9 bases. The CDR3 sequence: CAWGDRGVGNEQFF. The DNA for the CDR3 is TGTGCCTGGGGAGACAGGGGGGTTGGCAATGAGCAGTTCTTC.